This note documents a single T cell receptor (beta chain) sequence. The target antigen is unknown. At the DNA level, this CDR3 is encoded by other sequences in the same sample as well. The data are from a study of shared clonotypes between healthy human individuals. Study summary: A few men and a couple of women, aged 18 to 49, were donors. Notes on the study in general: Naive subsets usually exceeded memory subsets in estimated richness.

CD8 cells classed as naive were CD45RO-negative and positively selected for CCR7, excluding terminally differentiated effector memory CD45RA+ cells. Trimming removed 6 bases from V and 1 base from J, with 10 bases in between. Germline V gene data show CDR1 as MDHEN and CDR2 as SYDVKM. The length of the CDR3 is 13 residues. The authors split each subset's genomic DNA evenly across several immunoSEQ plates. Generated by immunoSEQ multiplex PCR, the TCRdb table keeps only in-frame clones and is missing some. In the table there are about 2 million clones, approximately 95% of which are singletons. Sample: naive CD8+ T cells sorted from blood. This sequence joins TRBV28 and TRBJ2-7, with D hard to call. This sequence was found in a young man in good health. CDR3 region: CASSGRGSYEQYF. The CDR3 bases are TGTGCCAGCAGCGGCCGTGGGTCCTACGAGCAGTACTTC. Full variable domain (rest looked up from reference TRBV28 and TRBJ2-7): DVKVTQSSRYLVKRTGEKVFLECVQDMDHENMFWYRQDPGLGLRLIYFSYDVKMKEKGDIPEGYSVSREKKERFSLILESASTNQTSMYLCASSGRGSYEQYFGPGTRLTVT.